One sample yielded the 3 T cell receptor beta chains listed below, sequenced in a study of technical replicates of blood from a handful of donors (dated by TCRdb to the late 2010s). Libraries were built with the immunoSEQ multiplex PCR assay. This immuneACCESS table, as held by TCRdb, lists in-frame sequences with V and J called but not all clones. Of the missing ones, under half trace to an unresolved V gene in checked studies; the others have no known cause. This sample lists 70,000 to 95,000 clones; approximately 97% were detected once. The top ten constitute under 0.3% of the sample. Source material: T cells isolated from PBMCs. These receptors came from a human donor in good health.

V is TRBV9 and J is TRBJ1-2; 9 nucleotides agree with TRBD1. Germline V gene data show CDR1 as SGDLS and CDR2 as YYNGEE. The V gene end was trimmed by 3 bases and the J gene end by 8 bases; junction bases not matched to a gene: 14. The CDR3 is 16 amino acids. Here the CDR3 DNA reads TGTGCCAGCAGCGCCCGTCCCGGGACAGGGATCGGAGGCTACACCTTC. The encoded protein is CASSARPGTGIGGYTF.

The V and J genes are TRBV5-1 and TRBJ2-7; 13 bases fit TRBD2. The germline V gene encodes CDR1 SGHRS and CDR2 YFSETQ. Losses at the gene ends were 4 bases for V and 0 bases for J; bases not matched to a gene: 1. CDR3 size: 15 residues. The CDR3 loop reads CASSRTSGSSYEQYF. The CDR3 region has the DNA TGCGCCAGCAGCCGGACTAGCGGGAGCTCCTACGAGCAGTACTTC.

The rearrangement joins TRBV4-3 to TRBJ2-1, with 9 bases lining up with TRBD2. Germline lookup yields CDR1 LGHNA and CDR2 YSLEER. V lost 4 bases and J lost 1; bases outside the gene matches: 5. The CDR3 has 16 residues. The CDR3: CASSLISGSSYNEQFF. The CDR3 nucleotides are TGCGCCAGCAGCCTAATTAGCGGGAGTTCCTACAATGAGCAGTTCTTC.